The rows below give T cell receptor beta chains drawn from one sample of a study of T cell repertoires in cytomegalovirus infection. These receptors' antigens are unknown. TCRdb fed the reads into MiXCR, producing one record per CDR3 protein. The repertoire includes approximately 340,000 distinct CDR3 sequences, almost 30% of them detected once, and approximately 20% sits in the top ten. The material was cultured PBMCs, obtained from culture after CMV antigen stimulation. The receptors were gathered from a human donor in good health (CMV status not recorded). Some clones in this sample may be carry-over from other donors' samples. Both conserved end residues are part of each CDR3. The D gene is left open where the match is weak. Clone size appears in some rows only: once, few, many, or a class for an expanded clone.

CDR3nt	CDR3aa	v_gene	j_gene	abundance	d_gene
TGTGCCAGCAGCCCAAGAGGTTCGTACGAGCAGTACTTC	CASSPRGSYEQYF	TRBV7-9	TRBJ2-7	NA	NA
TGTGCCAGCAGTTCCCATAAGGCTAATGAAAAACTGTTTTTT	CASSSHKANEKLFF	TRBV12-3/TRBV12-4	TRBJ1-4	NA	NA
TGTGCCAGTAGTATATTGGGAGGAACAAATGAGCAGTTCTTC	CASSILGGTNEQFF	TRBV19	TRBJ2-1	few	NA
TGTGCCAGCAGACTTCAGGGGGCTGGAGAGCAGTACTTC	CASRLQGAGEQYF	TRBV27	TRBJ2-7	NA	TRBD1
TGTGCCAGCAGCTTTACTAGCGCCTCCTACAATGAGCAGTTCTTC	CASSFTSASYNEQFF	TRBV7-3	TRBJ2-1	few	TRBD2
TGTGCCAGCAGTTACGGGGGGCGCGAGGCTTTCTTT	CASSYGGREAFF	TRBV6-6	TRBJ1-1	few	NA
TGTGCCAGCAGCAGATTAGCGGGAGGCCCGAGGACCGGGGAGCTGTTTTTT	CASSRLAGGPRTGELFF	TRBV27	TRBJ2-2	NA	TRBD2
TGTGCCAGCAGCTTGGTTGGGGACGGCCCCAAGAGGAGAGAGACCCAGTACTTC	CASSLVGDGPKRRETQYF	TRBV5-5	TRBJ2-5	few	NA
TGTGCCAGCAGCGTACAAGGGCCAGAGACCCAGTACTTC	CASSVQGPETQYF	TRBV7-3	TRBJ2-5	few	NA
TGTGCCAGCAGAGAAGGGACTAGTTTTGATGAGCAGTTCTTC	CASREGTSFDEQFF	TRBV25-1	TRBJ2-1	few	TRBD2
TGTGCCAGCAGATCAACAGGGGGTAGCACCGGGGAGCTGTTTTTT	CASRSTGGSTGELFF	TRBV7-8	TRBJ2-2	NA	TRBD1
TGTGCCAGCAGCTCCTGGGACAGTTGCGAGCAGTGCTTC	CASSSWDSCEQCF	TRBV7-8	TRBJ2-7	few	TRBD1
TGTGCTAGTGGACCGGGGACGGAGCAAGAGACCCAGTACTTC	CASGPGTEQETQYF	TRBV12-5	TRBJ2-5	NA	NA
TGTGCCAGCAGTTCGACTAGCGGGAGTCCTCGCTCCTACAATGAGCAGTTCTTC	CASSSTSGSPRSYNEQFF	TRBV28	TRBJ2-1	NA	TRBD2
TGTGCCAGCAGCTTATCAGGGCTACGTGGGGAGCAGTACTTC	CASSLSGLRGEQYF	TRBV7-2	TRBJ2-7	NA	NA
TGTGCCAGCAGTTCGTATCCCCTAGGGAGCTACAATGAGCAGTTCTTC	CASSSYPLGSYNEQFF	TRBV6-6	TRBJ2-1	NA	NA